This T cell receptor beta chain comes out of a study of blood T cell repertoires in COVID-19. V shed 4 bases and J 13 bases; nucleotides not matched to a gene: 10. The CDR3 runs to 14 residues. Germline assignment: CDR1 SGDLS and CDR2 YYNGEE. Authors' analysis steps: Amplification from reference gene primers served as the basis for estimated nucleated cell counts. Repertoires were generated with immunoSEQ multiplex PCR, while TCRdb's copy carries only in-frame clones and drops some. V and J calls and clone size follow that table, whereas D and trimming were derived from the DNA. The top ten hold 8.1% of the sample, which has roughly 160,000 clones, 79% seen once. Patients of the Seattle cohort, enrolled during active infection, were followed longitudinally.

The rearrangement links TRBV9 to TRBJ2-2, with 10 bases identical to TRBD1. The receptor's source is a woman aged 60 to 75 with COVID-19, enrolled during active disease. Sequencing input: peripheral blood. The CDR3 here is CASSPPPGDRGLFF. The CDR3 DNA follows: TGTGCCAGCAGCCCTCCCCCTGGGGACAGGGGGCTGTTTTTT.